These 17 T cell receptor beta chains originate from one sample sequenced in a study of T cell responses to AZD1222 COVID-19 vaccine. The method was immunoSEQ multiplex PCR; TCRdb's version includes in-frame clones alone and lacks a portion of them. The sample shows 70,000 or so clones, roughly 86% of them seen only once. The sample consisted of peripheral blood, taken on day 0 of AZD1222 vaccination. All receptors come from an adult in good health.

This clone showed up just a few times. The chain combines TRBV24-1 with TRBJ1-5; D is undetermined. The CDR3 spans 13 residues. Trimming removed 4 bases from V and 0 bases from J, with 3 bases in between. Germline V gene lookup returns CDR1 KGHDR and CDR2 SFDVKD. CDR3: CATSDHSNQPQHF. As DNA, the CDR3 is TGTGCCACCAGTGACCATAGCAATCAGCCCCAGCATTTT.

The chain has TRBV12-3 or TRBV12-4 and TRBJ2-2, with TRBD2 identical over 7 bases. CDR3 size: 13 residues. V lost 6 bases to trimming and J lost 6 bases; unmatched junction nucleotides: 4. In DNA, the CDR3 is TGTGCCAGCAGCCGGACTAGGGCCGGGGAGCTGTTTTTT. It translates to CASSRTRAGELFF.

This chain links TRBV7-2 with TRBJ2-3; tentative D call: TRBD2 (6 bases). V lost 5 bases and J 0 bases, leaving 18 bases between the germline ends. Looked up from germline, CDR1 is SGHTA and CDR2 is FQGNSA. The CDR3 is 17 residues long. CDR3 in DNA: TGTGCCAGCAGCCCGAGTGGGGGGAGCCTAAGCACAGATACGCAGTATTTT. It codes for CASSPSGGSLSTDTQYF.

The V call is TRBV5-5, the J call TRBJ1-1, with D possibly TRBD1 on 6 matching bases. V was clipped by 2 bases and J by 4 bases, with 15 bases between them. This CDR3 has 15 residues. Germline V lookup: CDR1 SGHKS, CDR2 YYEKEE (reference sequence). The DNA of the CDR3 is TGTGCCAGCAGCTTTTATATGACAGGAACCACTGAAGCTTTCTTT. It specifies CASSFYMTGTTEAFF.

V usage is TRBV28 and J usage is TRBJ2-5, with TRBD1 matching over 8 bases. The V segment lost 6 bases and the J segment 5 bases; nucleotides outside the gene matches: 8. Germline V CDR1 and CDR2: MDHEN, SYDVKM. The CDR3 extends over 14 amino acids. In nucleotides, the CDR3 is TGTGCCAGCAGATCCCAGGGGGCGCGGGAGACCCAGTACTTC. It yields the protein CASRSQGARETQYF.

The chain employs TRBV11-2 and TRBJ2-7; 8 bases match TRBD1. J lost 6 bases, V lost 3 bases, and 7 bases had no gene match. This CDR3 is 14 amino acids long. Germline CDR1 SGHAT, CDR2 FQNNGV. The CDR3 loop reads CASSLNQGAVEQYF. In DNA form, the CDR3 reads TGTGCCAGCAGCTTGAACCAGGGGGCGGTCGAGCAGTACTTC.

This clone was seen only once. The chain recombines TRBV9 with TRBJ2-3; D not certain. The germline V gene has CDR1 SGDLS and CDR2 YYNGEE. This CDR3 comprises 13 residues. Trimming took off 0 bases at V and 4 bases at J, with 6 bases between the two ends. The chain's CDR3 is CASSVEGPDTQYF. CDR3 sequence (DNA): TGTGCCAGCAGCGTAGAGGGTCCAGATACGCAGTATTTT.

The rearrangement uses TRBV19 and TRBJ1-2; D perhaps matches TRBD1 (5 bases). Trimming cost V 5 bases and J 7 bases, with 11 bases left between them. The V gene's germline CDR1 is LNHDA and CDR2 SQIVND (reference sequence). This CDR3 has 12 amino acids. Here the CDR3 DNA reads TGTGCCAGTAGTTCCGGGACTGTTGGCTACACCTTC. Encoded protein: CASSSGTVGYTF.

V and J are TRBV21-1 and TRBJ2-1; the D call of TRBD1 is as the table states it, not checked on the DNA. TRBV21-1 is an annotated pseudogene. This CDR3 has 15 amino acids. CDR3 nucleotides: TGTGCCAGCAGCTCGGGGACAGGAACCTACAATGAGCAGTTCTTC. Protein sequence: CASSSGTGTYNEQFF.

The chain recombines TRBV30 with TRBJ1-6; D not certain. The V gene lost 2 bases and the J gene lost 3 bases, with 17 bases spanning the gap. Germline CDR1 and CDR2: GTSNPN and SVGIG (reference sequence). This CDR3 region has 17 residues. The CDR3 sequence: CAWSLFRAESYNSPLHF. Here the CDR3 DNA reads TGTGCCTGGAGTCTCTTTCGCGCGGAGAGCTATAATTCACCCCTCCACTTT.

The chain carries TRBV15 and TRBJ1-6; unclear D gene. Trimming took 6 bases from V and 8 from J, leaving 8 bases between them. CDR3 length: 12 residues. CDR1 LNHNV and CDR2 YYDKDF come from the germline V gene (reference sequence). In DNA, the CDR3 is TGTGCCACCAGTCTGGACGATTCACCCCTCCACTTT. Residues: CATSLDDSPLHF.

CDR3 in amino acids: CAWTMTRLSIGREQYF. CDR3 in DNA: TGTGCCTGGACAATGACCCGCCTATCGATCGGCCGCGAGCAGTACTTC. This chain connects TRBV30 to TRBJ2-7, with D unclear. The CDR3 spans 16 residues. Trimming cost V 4 bases and J 6 bases, with 25 bases left between them. CDR1 and CDR2 from the germline V gene are GTSNPN and SVGIG (reference sequence).

The rearrangement links TRBV6-5 to TRBJ2-7, with TRBD2 matching 8 bases. The germline V gene has CDR1 MNHEY and CDR2 SVGAGI. V lost 10 bases and J lost 4; bases outside the gene matches: 9. CDR3 size: 13 residues. CDR3: CATSAGVGYEQYF. CDR3 nucleotide sequence: TGTGCCACCTCAGCGGGAGTGGGGTACGAGCAGTACTTC.

The J gene is TRBJ2-2, the V gene TRBV7-3; D is ambiguous. The CDR3 sequence is 13 residues long. The V gene's germline CDR1 is SGHTA and CDR2 FQGTGA. Trimming removed 7 bases from V and 5 bases from J, with 11 bases in between. DNA for the CDR3: TGTGCCAGCACTCTAGGACGGACCGGGGAGCTGTTTTTT. Translated, it gives CASTLGRTGELFF.

The chain carries TRBV7-6 and TRBJ2-1; 10 nucleotides align to TRBD1. The trim removed 4 bases at V and 5 bases at J, leaving 5 bases unmatched. The germline CDR1 and CDR2 sequences are SGHVS and FNYEAQ. CDR3 length equals 15 residues. The CDR3 DNA follows: TGTGCCAGCAGCTCGGGACAGGGGTTCGACAATGAGCAGTTCTTC. This gives the protein CASSSGQGFDNEQFF.

The chain is built from TRBV5-1 and TRBJ2-7, with a weak D call TRBD2 (6 bases). Germline CDR1 is SGHRS and CDR2 is YFSETQ. The V gene lost 4 bases and the J gene lost 7 bases, with 24 bases spanning the gap. The CDR3 has 16 residues. The chain's CDR3 is CASSLQTVGNAGEQYF. CDR3 nucleotides: TGCGCCAGCAGCCTCCAGACCGTAGGGAATGCGGGGGAGCAGTACTTC.

The chain links TRBV7-8 to TRBJ1-1, with D tentatively TRBD1 (6 bases). Germline CDR1 is SGHVS and CDR2 is FQNEAQ. The CDR3 loop spans 18 amino acids. The ends were cut back, 0 bases at V and 4 bases at J, with 21 bases in the middle. CDR3 DNA: TGTGCCAGCAGCTTAGCAGCAGGCGGCAGGGGAATAGGCACTGAAGCTTTCTTT. This sequence encodes CASSLAAGGRGIGTEAFF.